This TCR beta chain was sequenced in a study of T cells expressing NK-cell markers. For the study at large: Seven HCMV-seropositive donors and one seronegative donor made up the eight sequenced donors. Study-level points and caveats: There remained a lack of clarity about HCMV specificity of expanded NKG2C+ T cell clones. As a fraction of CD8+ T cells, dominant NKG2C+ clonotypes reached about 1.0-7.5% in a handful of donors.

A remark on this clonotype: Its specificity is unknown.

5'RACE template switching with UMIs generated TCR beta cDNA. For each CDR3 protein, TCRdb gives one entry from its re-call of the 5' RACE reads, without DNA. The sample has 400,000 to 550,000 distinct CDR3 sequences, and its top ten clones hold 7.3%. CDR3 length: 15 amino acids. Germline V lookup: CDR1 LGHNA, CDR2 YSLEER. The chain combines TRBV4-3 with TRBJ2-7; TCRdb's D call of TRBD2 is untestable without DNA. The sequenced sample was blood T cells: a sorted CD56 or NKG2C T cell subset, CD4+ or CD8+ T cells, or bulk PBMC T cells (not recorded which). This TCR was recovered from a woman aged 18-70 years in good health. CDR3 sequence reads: CASSQLTGAVYEQYF.